A single sample is the source of the 7 T cell receptor beta chains below, sequenced in a study of blood T cell repertoires in COVID-19. The data were produced by immunoSEQ multiplex PCR, yet TCRdb's version contains in-frame clones alone and is incomplete. The table records some 510,000 clones, roughly 90% of them present only once. Sequenced material: PBMCs or T cells enriched from blood (not recorded which). The origin of the receptors is a woman in her 40s who had recovered from COVID-19.

The chain links TRBV29-1 to TRBJ2-4; D is perhaps TRBD2 (6 bases). The V end lost 5 bases, the J end lost 6 bases, and 8 bases lay between the germline ends. CDR1 and CDR2 (germline): SQVTM, ANQGSEA. This CDR3 has 11 residues. The CDR3 region is CSVNGGNIQYF. In DNA, the CDR3 is TGCAGCGTTAACGGGGGAAACATTCAGTACTTC.

This clone showed up just once. V usage is TRBV1 and J usage is TRBJ2-1; the table's TRBD2 call for D was not verified on the DNA. TRBV1 is deemed a pseudogene. The CDR3 spans 17 residues. CDR3 nucleotide sequence: TGCACCAGCAGCCCCTCCCCGGTGAAGAGCTCCTACAATGAGCAGTTCTTC. Encoded protein: CTSSPSPVKSSYNEQFF.

This chain joins TRBV4-3 and TRBJ1-1, with a possible D match to TRBD1 (5 bases). CDR3 length: 15 amino acids. Trimming stripped 1 base from V and 0 bases from J, with 9 bases between. Per the germline V gene, CDR1 is LGHNA and CDR2 is YSLEER. The CDR3 DNA follows: TGCGCCAGCAGCCAAGGGACAACAATGAACACTGAAGCTTTCTTT. It encodes CASSQGTTMNTEAFF.

The chain employs TRBV4-1 and TRBJ2-1; 9 nucleotides align to TRBD1. CDR1 is MGHRA and CDR2 is YSYEKL in the germline V gene. J lost 3 bases, V lost 3 bases, and 6 bases had no gene match. The CDR3 runs 16 residues. As DNA, the CDR3 is TGCGCCAGCAGCCATTTAGACAGGGGGAACTACAATGAGCAGTTCTTC. Translation: CASSHLDRGNYNEQFF.

A few counts support this clone. Different DNA sequences within this sample yield the same CDR3. This sequence joins TRBV7-9 and TRBJ1-5; D not certain. CDR1 is SEHNR, CDR2 FQNEAQ, per germline (reference sequence). This CDR3 is 13 amino acids long. The V gene lost 1 base and the J gene lost 5 bases, with 6 bases spanning the gap. CDR3 DNA sequence: TGTGCCAGCAGCTTAGGGGGAGATCAGCCCCAGCATTTT. As protein: CASSLGGDQPQHF. Full variable domain (missing parts from reference TRBV7-9 and TRBJ1-5): DTGVSQNPRHKITKRGQNVTFRCDPISEHNRLYWYRQTLGQGPEFLTYFQNEAQLEKSRLLSDRFSAERPKGSFSTLEIQRTEQGDSAMYLCASSLGGDQPQHFGDGTRLSIL.

V is TRBV19 and J is TRBJ1-1; weak D call: TRBD1 (5 bases). With 5 bases removed from V and 7 bases from J, the gap between germline ends came to 17 bases. The CDR3 sequence is 14 residues long. Per germline, CDR1 LNHDA and CDR2 SQIVND (reference sequence). This CDR3 reads CASSPLRTTHEAFF. As DNA, the CDR3 is TGTGCCAGTAGTCCACTCAGGACAACCCATGAAGCTTTCTTT. Variable domain in full (rest from reference TRBV19 and TRBJ1-1): DGGITQSPKYLFRKEGQNVTLSCEQNLNHDAMYWYRQDPGQGLRLIYYSQIVNDFQKGDIAEGYSVSREKKESFPLTVTSAQKNPTAFYLCASSPLRTTHEAFFGQGTRLTVV.

This chain connects TRBV24-1 to TRBJ1-1; no clear D gene. The CDR3 is made up of 13 amino acids. The germline V gene has CDR1 KGHDR and CDR2 SFDVKD. V gave up 0 bases and J gave up 10 bases, with 11 bases separating them. CDR3 residues: CATSDLHDPTAFF. Here the CDR3 DNA reads TGTGCCACCAGTGATTTGCATGATCCTACAGCTTTCTTT.